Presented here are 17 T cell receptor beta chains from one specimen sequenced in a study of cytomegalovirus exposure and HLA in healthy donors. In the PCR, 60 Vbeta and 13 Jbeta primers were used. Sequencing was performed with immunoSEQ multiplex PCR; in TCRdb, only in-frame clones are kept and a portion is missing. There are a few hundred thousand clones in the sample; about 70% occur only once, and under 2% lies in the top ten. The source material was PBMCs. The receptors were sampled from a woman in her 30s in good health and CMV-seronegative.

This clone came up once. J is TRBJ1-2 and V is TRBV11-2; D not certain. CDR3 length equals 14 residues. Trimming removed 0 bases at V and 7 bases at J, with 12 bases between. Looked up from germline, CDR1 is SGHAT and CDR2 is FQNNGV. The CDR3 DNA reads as TGTGCCAGCAGCTTAGATGCATCGCTAGCTGGCTACACCTTC. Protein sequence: CASSLDASLAGYTF.

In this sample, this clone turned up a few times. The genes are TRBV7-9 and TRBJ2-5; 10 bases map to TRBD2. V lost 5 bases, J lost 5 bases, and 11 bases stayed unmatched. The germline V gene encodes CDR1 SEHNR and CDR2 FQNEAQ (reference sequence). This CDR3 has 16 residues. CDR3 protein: CASSPLQAGGLETQYF. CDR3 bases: TGTGCCAGCAGCCCACTCCAAGCGGGGGGGCTCGAGACCCAGTACTTC.

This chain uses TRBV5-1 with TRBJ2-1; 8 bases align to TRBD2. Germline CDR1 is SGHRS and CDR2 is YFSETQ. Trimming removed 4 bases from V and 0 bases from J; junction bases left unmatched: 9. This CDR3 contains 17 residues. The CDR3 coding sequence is TGCGCCAGCAGCCCAAGGACTAGCCGAAGCTCCTACAATGAGCAGTTCTTC. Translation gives CASSPRTSRSSYNEQFF.

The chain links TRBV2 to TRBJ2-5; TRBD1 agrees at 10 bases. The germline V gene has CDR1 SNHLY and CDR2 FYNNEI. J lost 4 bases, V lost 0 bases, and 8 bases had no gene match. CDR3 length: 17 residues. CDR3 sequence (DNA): TGTGCCAGCAGTGAAGCTCCGGGACAGGGGTTGGGAGAGACCCAGTACTTC. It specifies CASSEAPGQGLGETQYF.

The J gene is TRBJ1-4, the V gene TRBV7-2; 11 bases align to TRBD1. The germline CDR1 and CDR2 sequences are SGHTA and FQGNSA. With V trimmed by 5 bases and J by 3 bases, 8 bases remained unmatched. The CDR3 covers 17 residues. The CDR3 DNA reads TGTGCCAGCAGCCCCGGACAGGGGGCGAACTCTAATGAAAAACTGTTTTTT. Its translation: CASSPGQGANSNEKLFF.

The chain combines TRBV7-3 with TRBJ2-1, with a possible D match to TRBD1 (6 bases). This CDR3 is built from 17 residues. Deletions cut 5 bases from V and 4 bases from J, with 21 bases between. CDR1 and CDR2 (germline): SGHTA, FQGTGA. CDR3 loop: CASSQNKGTTLYNEQFF. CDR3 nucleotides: TGTGCCAGCAGCCAAAACAAGGGGACAACCCTTTACAATGAGCAGTTCTTC.

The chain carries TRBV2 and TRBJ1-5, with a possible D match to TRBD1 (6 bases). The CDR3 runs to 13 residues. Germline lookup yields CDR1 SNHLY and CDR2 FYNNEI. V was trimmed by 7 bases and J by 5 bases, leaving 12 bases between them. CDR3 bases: TGTGCCAGCAATCTGGGGGCCGATCAGCCCCAGCATTTT. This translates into CASNLGADQPQHF.

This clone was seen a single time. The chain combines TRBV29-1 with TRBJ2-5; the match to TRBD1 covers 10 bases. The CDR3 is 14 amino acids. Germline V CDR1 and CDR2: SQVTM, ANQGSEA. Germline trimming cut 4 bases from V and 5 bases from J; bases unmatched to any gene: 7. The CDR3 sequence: CSVGVTGGGETQYF. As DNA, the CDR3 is TGCAGCGTTGGGGTGACAGGGGGCGGCGAGACCCAGTACTTC.

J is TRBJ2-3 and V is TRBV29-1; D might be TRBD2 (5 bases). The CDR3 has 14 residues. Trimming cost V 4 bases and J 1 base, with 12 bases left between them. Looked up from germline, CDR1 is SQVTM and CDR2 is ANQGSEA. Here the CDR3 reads CSVGGPGGTDTQYF. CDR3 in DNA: TGCAGCGTTGGAGGGCCGGGCGGCACAGATACGCAGTATTTT.

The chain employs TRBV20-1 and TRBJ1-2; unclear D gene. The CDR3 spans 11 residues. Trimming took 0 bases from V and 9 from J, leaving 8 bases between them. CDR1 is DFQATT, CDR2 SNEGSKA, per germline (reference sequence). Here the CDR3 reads CSARESESYTF. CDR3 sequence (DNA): TGCAGTGCTAGAGAGTCAGAAAGCTACACCTTC.

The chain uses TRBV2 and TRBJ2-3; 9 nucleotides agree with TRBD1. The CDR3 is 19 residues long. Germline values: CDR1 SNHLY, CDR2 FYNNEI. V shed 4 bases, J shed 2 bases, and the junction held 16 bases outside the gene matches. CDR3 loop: CASSVARDRASKFTDTQYF. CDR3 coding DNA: TGTGCCAGCAGTGTTGCACGGGACAGGGCCTCGAAGTTCACAGATACGCAGTATTTT.

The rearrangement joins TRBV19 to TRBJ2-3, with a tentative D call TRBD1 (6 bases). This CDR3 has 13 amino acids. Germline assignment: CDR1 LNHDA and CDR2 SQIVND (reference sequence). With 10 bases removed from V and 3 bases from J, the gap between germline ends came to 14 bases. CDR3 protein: CATTSRGTDTQYF. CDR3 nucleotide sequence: TGTGCCACCACAAGCAGGGGAACAGATACGCAGTATTTT.

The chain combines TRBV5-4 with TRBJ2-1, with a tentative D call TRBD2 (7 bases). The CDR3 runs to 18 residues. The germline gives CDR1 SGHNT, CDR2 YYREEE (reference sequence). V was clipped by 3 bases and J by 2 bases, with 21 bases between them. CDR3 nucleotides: TGTGCCAGCAGCTGGGGGTTCGGGGGGCGGGCCGCCTACAATGAGCAGTTCTTC. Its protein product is CASSWGFGGRAAYNEQFF.

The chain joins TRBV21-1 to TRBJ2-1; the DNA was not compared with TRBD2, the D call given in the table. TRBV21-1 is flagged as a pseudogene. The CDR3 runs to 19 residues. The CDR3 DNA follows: TGTGCCAGCAGCCTGACGGGACTAGCGGGTGGAGAGAGCTACAATGAGCAGTTCTTC. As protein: CASSLTGLAGGESYNEQFF.

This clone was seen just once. The CDR3 region is CSVPRLAGEWGNTDTQYF. The CDR3 coding sequence is TGCAGCGTTCCACGACTAGCGGGAGAATGGGGCAACACAGATACGCAGTATTTT. This rearrangement joins TRBV29-1 to TRBJ2-3, with 12 bases lining up with TRBD2. The CDR3 runs 18 residues. Germline CDR1 SQVTM, CDR2 ANQGSEA. J lost 2 bases, V lost 5 bases, and 14 bases had no gene match.

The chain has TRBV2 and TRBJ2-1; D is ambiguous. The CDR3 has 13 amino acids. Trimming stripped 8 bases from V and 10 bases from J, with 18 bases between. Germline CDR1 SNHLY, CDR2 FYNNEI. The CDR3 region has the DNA TGTGCCAGCGGTCGGTCCTCCTCCCGGGAGCAGTTCTTC. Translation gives CASGRSSSREQFF.

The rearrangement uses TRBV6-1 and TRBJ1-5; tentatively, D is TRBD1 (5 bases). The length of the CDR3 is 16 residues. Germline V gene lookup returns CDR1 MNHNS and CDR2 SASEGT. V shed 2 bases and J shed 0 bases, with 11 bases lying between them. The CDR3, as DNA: TGTGCCAGCAGTGAACCGACAGAGAATAGCAATCAGCCCCAGCATTTT. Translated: CASSEPTENSNQPQHF.